The clone carrying this T cell receptor (beta chain) was detected many times. Its antigen is still unknown. In germline, CDR1 is SGHKS, CDR2 YYEKEE (reference sequence). Trimming took 4 bases from V and 2 from J; bases not matched to a gene: 11. CDR3 length: 17 residues. This sample stems from a study of T cells in Graves' hyperthyroidism and ophthalmopathy. Study-wide results and limits: In validation, the model predicted ophthalmopathy. These predictions came a median approximately six months before onset. Among clonotypes expanded in thyroid above 0.001, most were also found in blood.

RNA transcripts served as the template for amplifying TCR beta CDR3 regions. A first-round RT-PCR of the TCR CDR3 used the HTBI primer set. TCRdb re-derived calls from the multiplex PCR reads in MiXCR, one entry per CDR3 protein. The sample holds hundreds of thousands of distinct CDR3 sequences; about 13% are singletons and the top ten take 9.2%. The TCR sequence derives from a woman in her late teens or twenties with Graves' hyperthyroidism. V usage is TRBV5-5 and J usage is TRBJ1-5, with 8 bases identical to TRBD1. The sequencing sample was made of blood. CDR3 sequence: CASSTSPDRVGNQPQHF. As DNA, the CDR3 is TGTGCCAGCAGCACCTCTCCGGACAGGGTCGGCAATCAGCCCCAGCATTTT.